A single sample is the source of the 30 T cell receptor beta chains below, sequenced in a study of cytomegalovirus exposure and HLA in healthy donors (TCRdb year 2017). The method was the immunoSEQ multiplex PCR assay. For the multiplex PCR, a mixture combining 60 forward primers for TCR Vbeta segments and 13 reverse primers for TCR Jbeta segments was used. This immuneACCESS table, as held by TCRdb, lists in-frame sequences with V and J called but not all clones. Of the missing ones, under half trace to an unresolved V gene in checked studies; the others have no known cause. The sample table records 200,000 to 250,000 clones; more than 60% of these occur just once. 15% to 18% of the sample is in the top ten clones. Sequencing was done on a sample of PBMCs. All receptors derive from a man aged 40-50 years in good health and CMV-seronegative.

The sample holds one count of this clone. J is TRBJ1-3 and V is TRBV13; D unresolved. CDR1 PRHDT and CDR2 FYEKMQ come from the germline V gene (reference sequence). This CDR3 has 15 amino acids. V gave up 3 bases and J gave up 3 bases, with 12 bases separating them. The DNA for the CDR3 is TGTGCCAGCAGCTTCGGACTGAACGATGGAAACACCATATATTTT. This translates into CASSFGLNDGNTIYF.

This chain joins TRBV5-4 and TRBJ1-1; D not certain. The CDR3 has 16 residues. The germline V and J ends were trimmed by 4 bases and 2 bases, with 18 bases remaining between them. Germline CDR1 and CDR2: SGHNT and YYREEE (reference sequence). In nucleotides, the CDR3 is TGTGCCAGCAGCCCCCGGGCAGAGGGTCCTAACACTGAAGCTTTCTTT. Translation: CASSPRAEGPNTEAFF.

The V gene is TRBV6-1, the J gene TRBJ1-5; D uncertain. Trimming cost V 9 bases and J 0 bases, with 12 bases left between them. The germline V gene has CDR1 MNHNS and CDR2 SASEGT. CDR3 length: 14 amino acids. The CDR3 region is CASSLGDSNQPQHF. DNA of the CDR3: TGTGCCAGTTCCCTCGGGGATAGCAATCAGCCCCAGCATTTT.

The rearrangement uses TRBV7-8 and TRBJ2-3; D may be TRBD1 (6 bases). Germline V gene lookup returns CDR1 SGHVS and CDR2 FQNEAQ. Between the trimmed V and J ends, which lost 5 bases and 5 bases, there was a span of 17 bases. The CDR3 loop spans 15 amino acids. CDR3: CASSIRGGGEDTQYF. Here the CDR3 DNA reads TGTGCCAGCAGCATTAGAGGGGGTGGGGAAGATACGCAGTATTTT.

The genes are TRBV2 and TRBJ2-1, with D unresolved. CDR1 is SNHLY and CDR2 is FYNNEI in the germline V gene. The CDR3 loop spans 16 amino acids. Trimming cost V 3 bases and J 4 bases, with 16 bases left between them. The CDR3 region has the DNA TGTGCCAGCAGTGAGGATAGCCCCCCATGGTACAATGAGCAGTTCTTC. This codes for CASSEDSPPWYNEQFF.

The chain carries TRBV28 and TRBJ1-5; a weak D match, TRBD1 (6 bases). V was shortened by 4 bases and J by 3 bases, with 16 bases between the two germline ends. The CDR3 has 16 amino acids. From germline, CDR1 is MDHEN and CDR2 SYDVKM. The CDR3 is CASSYQGQMFNQPQHF. The DNA of the CDR3 is TGTGCCAGCAGTTACCAGGGGCAAATGTTCAATCAGCCCCAGCATTTT.

This clone came up once. The V and J genes are TRBV29-1 and TRBJ2-5; the match to TRBD2 covers 8 bases. This CDR3 is built from 14 residues. The trim removed 1 base at V and 9 bases at J, leaving 10 bases unmatched. CDR1 and CDR2 (germline): SQVTM, ANQGSEA. The CDR3 sequence is CSVEVRSPGGAQYF. Here the CDR3 DNA reads TGCAGCGTTGAAGTACGGTCGCCGGGGGGGGCCCAGTACTTC. The entire variable domain, with the rest obtained from reference TRBV29-1 and TRBJ2-5, is as follows: SAVISQKPSRDICQRGTSLTIQCQVDSQVTMMFWYRQQPGQSLTLIATANQGSEATYESGFVIDKFPISRPNLTFSTLTVSNMSPEDSSIYLCSVEVRSPGGAQYFGPGTRLLVL.

The chain recombines TRBV19 with TRBJ2-3; TRBD1 aligns across 9 bases. J lost 4 bases, V lost 3 bases, and 5 bases had no gene match. Per the germline V gene, CDR1 is LNHDA and CDR2 is SQIVND (reference sequence). CDR3 length: 15 amino acids. Here the CDR3 DNA reads TGTGCCAGTAGTATGGGGGACAGGGCCGCAGATACGCAGTATTTT. Amino acids: CASSMGDRAADTQYF.

CDR3 DNA: TGCGCCAGCAGCTTCCCGGGACAGGGCTACGAGCAGTACTTC. Amino acids: CASSFPGQGYEQYF. This chain links TRBV5-1 with TRBJ2-7; 9 bases are shared with TRBD1. Per the germline V gene, CDR1 is SGHRS and CDR2 is YFSETQ. The CDR3 contains 14 residues. The V segment lost 2 bases and the J segment 3 bases; nucleotides outside the gene matches: 3.

The chain couples TRBV7-2 to TRBJ2-1; 7 nucleotides align to TRBD2. V was pared by 3 bases and J by 8 bases, with 10 bases of the junction left unmatched. The CDR3 length is 15 residues. Per germline, CDR1 SGHTA and CDR2 FQGNSA. The CDR3: CASSFRGRATDEQFF. The CDR3 coding sequence is TGTGCCAGCAGCTTTCGAGGGAGGGCCACCGATGAGCAGTTCTTC. Full variable domain (missing parts from reference TRBV7-2 and TRBJ2-1): GAGVSQSPSNKVTEKGKDVELRCDPISGHTALYWYRQSLGQGLEFLIYFQGNSAPDKSGLPSDRFSAERTGGSVSTLTIQRTQQEDSAVYLCASSFRGRATDEQFFGPGTRLTVL.

This rearrangement joins TRBV9 to TRBJ2-1; unclear D gene. CDR1 and CDR2 from the germline V gene are SGDLS and YYNGEE. The length of the CDR3 is 15 residues. Trimming removed 0 bases from V and 5 bases from J, with 12 bases in between. The CDR3 region has the DNA TGTGCCAGCAGCGTAGATTCAGCGCCCCACAATGAGCAGTTCTTC. Translating gives CASSVDSAPHNEQFF.

This chain uses TRBV5-1 with TRBJ1-1; tentatively, D is TRBD1 (5 bases). The CDR3 covers 14 residues. Trimming pared 0 bases from V and 1 base from J, leaving 7 bases between. Germline CDR1 reads SGHRS; CDR2 reads YFSETQ. The DNA of the CDR3 is TGCGCCAGCAGCTTGGACACAGGGAACACTGAAGCTTTCTTT. Its translation: CASSLDTGNTEAFF.

The V and J genes are TRBV5-8 and TRBJ2-7, with 8 nucleotides matching TRBD1. The CDR3 has 15 amino acids. Trimming at V came to 1 base and at J to 2 bases, leaving 5 bases not matched to a gene. The germline gives CDR1 SGHTS, CDR2 YDEGEE. As DNA, the CDR3 is TGTGCCAGCAGCTTGACAGGGGGAACCACCTACGAGCAGTACTTC. This translates into CASSLTGGTTYEQYF.

The chain employs TRBV4-2 and TRBJ2-7, with TRBD2 matching 9 bases. V was pared by 8 bases and J by 4 bases, with 9 bases of the junction left unmatched. The length of the CDR3 is 14 residues. CDR1 LGHNA and CDR2 YNFKEQ come from the germline V gene. The CDR3 DNA reads as TGTGCCAGCGCCCAACTAGCGGGCGTGTACGAGCAGTACTTC. It translates to CASAQLAGVYEQYF.

This clone was seen once. The V call is TRBV19, the J call TRBJ1-6, with 7 bases aligning to TRBD1. CDR3 length equals 14 residues. The junction had 3 bases not matched to a gene; V was cut back by 5 bases and J by 5 bases. The germline CDR1 and CDR2 sequences are LNHDA and SQIVND (reference sequence). This chain's CDR3 is CASSGGTDNSPLHF. In DNA form, the CDR3 reads TGTGCCAGTAGTGGCGGGACAGATAATTCACCCCTCCACTTT. Based on the CDR3 plus reference TRBV19 and TRBJ1-6, the full variable domain is DGGITQSPKYLFRKEGQNVTLSCEQNLNHDAMYWYRQDPGQGLRLIYYSQIVNDFQKGDIAEGYSVSREKKESFPLTVTSAQKNPTAFYLCASSGGTDNSPLHFGNGTRLTVT.

The chain uses TRBV29-1 and TRBJ2-3; D not resolved. Trimming took 3 bases from V and 0 from J, leaving 4 bases between them. The CDR3 runs to 12 residues. Germline lookup yields CDR1 SQVTM and CDR2 ANQGSEA. The CDR3, as DNA: TGCAGCGTTGACTTAAGCACAGATACGCAGTATTTT. It encodes CSVDLSTDTQYF.

A word on this clone: One junction end disagrees with the germline gene, perhaps due to a read error. The V call is TRBV7-2, the J call TRBJ2-7; no clear D gene. This CDR3 contains 14 residues. Germline CDR1 and CDR2: SGHTA and FQGNSA. This chain's CDR3 is CASSLGASSYGQYF. The CDR3 coding sequence is TGTGCCAGCAGCTTAGGGGCGAGTTCCTACGGGCAGTACTTC.

The V gene is TRBV5-4, the J gene TRBJ2-5; TRBD1 aligns across 11 bases. V gave up 4 bases and J gave up 4 bases; unmatched junction bases: 6. This CDR3 is 15 amino acids long. The germline V gene has CDR1 SGHNT and CDR2 YYREEE (reference sequence). The CDR3 loop is CASSPGTGGGETQYF. In DNA form, the CDR3 reads TGTGCCAGCAGCCCCGGGACAGGGGGGGGAGAGACCCAGTACTTC. The variable domain in full, completed from reference TRBV5-4 and TRBJ2-5, reads ETGVTQSPTHLIKTRGQQVTLRCSSQSGHNTVSWYQQALGQGPQFIFQYYREEENGRGNFPPRFSGLQFPNYSSELNVNALELDDSALYLCASSPGTGGGETQYFGPGTRLLVL.

The gene calls are TRBV9 and TRBJ2-1, with TRBD2 identical over 12 bases. Germline CDR1 reads SGDLS; CDR2 reads YYNGEE. There are 17 residues in the CDR3. Trimming removed 3 bases from V and 4 bases from J; junction bases left unmatched: 8. The CDR3 loop reads CASSGLAGDREYNEQFF. The CDR3 DNA reads TGTGCCAGCAGCGGACTAGCGGGAGATCGAGAGTACAATGAGCAGTTCTTC.

This chain joins TRBV27 and TRBJ2-1; 8 bases agree with TRBD2. The V and J ends lost 3 bases and 10 bases, in that order; junction bases with no gene match: 2. Germline V gene lookup returns CDR1 MNHEY and CDR2 SMNVEV (reference sequence). The CDR3 sequence is 12 residues long. The CDR3 DNA follows: TGTGCCAGCAGTTTCTTAGCGGGAGAGCAGTTCTTC. As protein: CASSFLAGEQFF.

V is TRBV19 and J is TRBJ2-3; tentatively, D is TRBD2 (5 bases). Trimming took 4 bases from V and 1 from J, leaving 15 bases between them. Germline lookup yields CDR1 LNHDA and CDR2 SQIVND (reference sequence). The CDR3 has 16 residues. CDR3 region: CASSTRGREGTDTQYF. CDR3 bases: TGTGCCAGTAGTACCCGGGGTAGAGAAGGCACAGATACGCAGTATTTT.

This clone was recorded once. This rearrangement joins TRBV9 to TRBJ1-1, with 7 bases identical to TRBD1. V gave up 3 bases and J gave up 4 bases; unmatched junction bases: 6. Germline lookup yields CDR1 SGDLS and CDR2 YYNGEE. This CDR3 is built from 14 residues. The CDR3 here is CASSGQTGTTEAFF. The CDR3 DNA follows: TGTGCCAGCAGCGGACAGACAGGGACCACTGAAGCTTTCTTT. The full variable domain, its missing parts supplied by reference TRBV9 and TRBJ1-1, is DSGVTQTPKHLITATGQRVTLRCSPRSGDLSVYWYQQSLDQGLQFLIQYYNGEERAKGNILERFSAQQFPDLHSELNLSSLELGDSALYFCASSGQTGTTEAFFGQGTRLTVV.

The V call is TRBV10-2, the J call TRBJ1-1; D possibly corresponds to TRBD1 (5 bases). Trimming removed 0 bases at V and 6 bases at J, with 14 bases between. Germline CDR1 WSHSY, CDR2 SAAADI. The CDR3 is 15 residues long. CDR3: CASSESPGREPEAFF. CDR3 sequence (DNA): TGCGCCAGCAGTGAGTCCCCGGGACGGGAGCCTGAAGCTTTCTTT.

The chain links TRBV4-1 to TRBJ1-4, with no clear D. The CDR3 length is 14 residues. Trimming shortened V by 3 bases and J by 8 bases, and 13 bases separated the two germline ends. CDR1 is MGHRA, CDR2 YSYEKL, per germline. For the CDR3, the DNA is TGCGCCAGCAGCCATCTCCCGAGCGGGGAAAAACTGTTTTTT. The encoded protein is CASSHLPSGEKLFF.

This clone showed up just a few times. The chain carries TRBV27 and TRBJ1-2; D is possibly TRBD1 (6 bases). This CDR3 region has 15 residues. V gave up 8 bases and J gave up 2 bases, with 18 bases separating them. Germline assignment: CDR1 MNHEY and CDR2 SMNVEV (reference sequence). The CDR3 sequence: CASSRQAQGNYGYTF. The CDR3, as DNA: TGTGCCAGCTCCCGACAGGCCCAGGGGAACTATGGCTACACCTTC.

The rearrangement joins TRBV28 to TRBJ1-5; tentatively, D is TRBD1 (5 bases). The CDR3 runs to 14 residues. Trimming stripped 3 bases from V and 4 bases from J, with 10 bases between. Germline loops: CDR1 MDHEN, CDR2 SYDVKM. The chain's CDR3 is CASSLSDINQPQHF. The CDR3 DNA is TGTGCCAGCAGTTTGTCGGACATAAATCAGCCCCAGCATTTT. Full variable domain (remainder filled in from reference TRBV28 and TRBJ1-5): DVKVTQSSRYLVKRTGEKVFLECVQDMDHENMFWYRQDPGLGLRLIYFSYDVKMKEKGDIPEGYSVSREKKERFSLILESASTNQTSMYLCASSLSDINQPQHFGDGTRLSIL.

This chain joins TRBV4-1 and TRBJ1-5; 9 nucleotides match TRBD1. The length of the CDR3 is 18 residues. Losses at the gene ends were 0 bases for V and 3 bases for J; bases not matched to a gene: 9. The germline CDR1 and CDR2 sequences are MGHRA and YSYEKL. DNA for the CDR3: TGCGCCAGCAGCCAAGATCAAGTGGGACAGGGTGTCAATCAGCCCCAGCATTTT. It translates to CASSQDQVGQGVNQPQHF.

CDR3 region: CASTPTGSSGYTF. The DNA of the CDR3 is TGTGCCAGCACACCCACAGGGTCAAGTGGCTACACCTTC. This sequence joins TRBV14 and TRBJ1-2; TRBD1 might be the D (6 bases). The CDR3 spans 13 residues. Germline V lookup: CDR1 SGHDN, CDR2 FVKESK. Trimming stripped 7 bases from V and 7 bases from J, with 16 bases between.

This clone appeared a single time. V and J are TRBV19 and TRBJ2-1; 7 bases map to TRBD2. Germline V gives CDR1 LNHDA, CDR2 SQIVND (reference sequence). V shed 5 bases and J 5 bases; nucleotides not matched to a gene: 6. This CDR3 is built from 14 residues. CDR3 DNA: TGTGCCAGTAGTTGGGACTACCGTAACAATGAGCAGTTCTTC. It encodes CASSWDYRNNEQFF.

This chain joins TRBV5-3 and TRBJ2-1; 7 nucleotides line up with TRBD2. TRBV5-3 is given ORF status, its function remaining uncertain. The length of the CDR3 is 17 residues. The ends lost 4 bases at V and 0 bases at J; junction bases unmatched: 10. As DNA, the CDR3 is TGTGCCAGAAGCAGTCTAGGCGGGGGAAGCTCCTACAATGAGCAGTTCTTC. Its protein product is CARSSLGGGSSYNEQFF.